The 4 T cell receptor beta chains given below trace back to one sample, sequenced in a study of blood T cell repertoires in COVID-19. TCRdb's table, derived via immunoSEQ multiplex PCR, lists solely in-frame clones and lacks some. The sample has 88,000 or so clones, 70% to 80% seen once. The specimen sequenced was peripheral blood. Receptors originate from a human donor in a cohort sampled during active COVID-19.

This clone was picked up a small number of times. No conserved phenylalanine or tryptophan is present at the end of the CDR3, so a read error is the likely explanation. The limits of the CDR3 on the DNA are not certain, so only TCRdb's listed CDR3 is given. The rearrangement uses TRBV5-4 and TRBJ2-7; the table gives TRBD2 as D, unverified against the DNA. The CDR3 spans 14 residues, counting both ends. CDR1 SGHNT and CDR2 YYREEE come from the germline V gene (reference sequence). The CDR3 spells CASSWGTSGRLSAL.

The chain recombines TRBV9 with TRBJ2-2; D is ambiguous. The ends were cut back, 1 base at V and 4 bases at J, with 2 bases in the middle. CDR1 and CDR2 from the germline V gene are SGDLS and YYNGEE. The CDR3 spans 12 residues. CDR3 sequence: CASSVLTGELFF. The CDR3 nucleotides read TGTGCCAGCAGCGTACTCACCGGGGAGCTGTTTTTT.

Points on this clone: Mismatch with germline at one junction end may stem from a read error. The chain uses TRBV18 and TRBJ2-3; 7 bases match TRBD1. Germline values: CDR1 KGHSH, CDR2 LQKENI. CDR3 length: 12 amino acids. The CDR3 nucleotides read TGTGCCAGCTCGCCACAGGGGGATACGCAGTATTTT. Translation gives CASSPQGDTQYF.

The chain joins TRBV2 to TRBJ2-5; TRBD2 matches at 7 bases. The CDR3 has 12 amino acids. Germline V CDR1 and CDR2: SNHLY, FYNNEI. The V gene end was trimmed by 7 bases and the J gene end by 4 bases; junction bases not matched to a gene: 3. CDR3 amino acids: CASTGEGETQYF. DNA for the CDR3: TGTGCCAGCACCGGGGAGGGAGAGACCCAGTACTTC.